These 28 T cell receptor beta chains were all obtained from the same sample, sequenced in a study of Graves' ophthalmopathy and Graves' hyperthyroidism. RNA transcripts provided the template for amplifying TCR beta CDR3 regions. The first-round RT-PCR employed HTBI primers together with the Qiagen OneStep RT-PCR kit. A multiplex PCR was then performed as the second round. One entry per CDR3 protein, called by TCRdb with MiXCR from the multiplex PCR reads. The profile shows around 1.1 million distinct CDR3 sequences, approximately 35% of them singletons. The specimen sequenced was peripheral blood or thyroid tissue (not recorded which). These receptors came from an adult man with Graves' hyperthyroidism.

This clonotype was observed at least ten times. The chain uses TRBV20-1 and TRBJ2-7, with TRBD2 identical over 8 bases. Per the germline V gene, CDR1 is DFQATT and CDR2 is SNEGSKA (reference sequence). The ends lost 4 bases at V and 0 bases at J; junction bases unmatched: 5. The CDR3 has 14 amino acids. CDR3 nucleotide sequence: TGCAGTGCTAAAGGGACTAGAGGCTCCTACGAGCAGTACTTC. This sequence encodes CSAKGTRGSYEQYF.

There are many counts of this clonotype. The V gene is TRBV2, the J gene TRBJ1-1; maybe TRBD1 (6 bases). The germline CDR1 and CDR2 sequences are SNHLY and FYNNEI. The CDR3 has 11 residues. The V end lost 10 bases, the J end lost 8 bases, and 14 bases lay between the germline ends. The CDR3, as DNA: TGTGCCATAACACAGGGCGCAGAAGCTTTCTTT. Protein sequence: CAITQGAEAFF.

J is TRBJ2-5 and V is TRBV7-9, with D tentatively TRBD1 (6 bases). Trimming pared 7 bases from V and 1 base from J, leaving 16 bases between. The CDR3 has 15 amino acids. Germline CDR1 SEHNR, CDR2 FQNEAQ (reference sequence). CDR3 bases: TGTGCCAGCACCCGGGACACCTCGACCCAAGAGACCCAGTACTTC. Translated, it gives CASTRDTSTQETQYF.

Many counts were recorded for this clonotype. The chain combines TRBV6-5 with TRBJ1-2; 9 bases agree with TRBD1. With V trimmed by 6 bases and J by 2 bases, 7 bases remained unmatched. This CDR3 has 15 amino acids. Looked up from germline, CDR1 is MNHEY and CDR2 is SVGAGI. The CDR3 region is CASRTGQGRNYGYTF. Written as DNA, the CDR3 is TGTGCCAGCAGAACGGGACAGGGCCGGAACTATGGCTACACCTTC.

This clonotype was seen many times. V is TRBV20-1 and J is TRBJ1-1; 10 nucleotides match TRBD1. V trimming: 5 bases; J trimming: 6 bases; junction bases outside the gene matches: 6. This CDR3 is 13 amino acids long. CDR1 is DFQATT and CDR2 is SNEGSKA in the germline V gene (reference sequence). The CDR3 spells CSAWDRGSPEAFF. CDR3 sequence (DNA): TGCAGTGCTTGGGACAGGGGCAGCCCTGAAGCTTTCTTT.

This clonotype came up many times. The chain couples TRBV5-1 to TRBJ2-6; D gene unclear. The ends were cut back, 0 bases at V and 0 bases at J, with 4 bases in the middle. There are 15 residues in the CDR3. Germline V gene lookup returns CDR1 SGHRS and CDR2 YFSETQ. The CDR3 protein is CASSLGNSGANVLTF. The CDR3 DNA reads as TGCGCCAGCAGCTTGGGCAACTCTGGGGCCAACGTCCTGACTTTC.

This rearrangement joins TRBV20-1 to TRBJ1-5; perhaps TRBD1 as D (6 bases). CDR3 length: 13 residues. V dropped 6 bases and J dropped 3 bases, with 12 bases sitting between them. CDR1 DFQATT and CDR2 SNEGSKA come from the germline V gene (reference sequence). The CDR3 region has the DNA TGCAGTGCGAGCGGGACAATCAATCAGCCCCAGCATTTT. This encodes CSASGTINQPQHF.

This sequence joins TRBV10-3 and TRBJ2-7, with D perhaps matching TRBD1 (5 bases). Germline V gene lookup returns CDR1 ENHRY and CDR2 SYGVKD. V lost 2 bases and J 2 bases, leaving 13 bases between the germline ends. This CDR3 comprises 15 residues. The DNA for the CDR3 is TGTGCCATCAGTGAGCCCCCGACAGAAGCCTACGAGCAGTACTTC. Its protein is CAISEPPTEAYEQYF.

This clonotype was seen a handful of times. V is TRBV5-1 and J is TRBJ2-3; D is undetermined. V shed 0 bases and J shed 5 bases, with 10 bases lying between them. The CDR3 runs to 14 residues. Per the germline V gene, CDR1 is SGHRS and CDR2 is YFSETQ. Written as DNA, the CDR3 is TGCGCCAGCAGCTTGGGGGTGGTACAAGATACGCAGTATTTT. Residues: CASSLGVVQDTQYF.

In regard to this clonotype: No DNA is shown, since the ends of the CDR3 on it are uncertain; the CDR3 is the one TCRdb lists. The chain employs TRBV7-9 and TRBJ2-2. CDR1 is SEHNR and CDR2 is FQNEAQ in the germline V gene (reference sequence). The length of the CDR3 is 12 amino acids, counting both ends. The CDR3 protein is CASSDGQGSCFF.

A note on this clonotype: A junction end diverges from the germline sequence, so it may reflect a read error. This chain connects TRBV10-2 to TRBJ2-7, with 13 bases aligning to TRBD2. CDR1 and CDR2 from the germline V gene are WSHSY and SAAADI. This CDR3 region has 14 residues. The chain's CDR3 is CASSRGLAGAEQYF. The CDR3 DNA reads as TGTGCCAGCAGCCGCGGACTAGCGGGAGCCGAGCAGTACTTC.

V usage is TRBV4-1 and J usage is TRBJ2-7, with D unclear. CDR3 length: 13 residues. Trimming cost V 4 bases and J 3 bases, with 10 bases left between them. Germline CDR1 MGHRA, CDR2 YSYEKL. The CDR3, as DNA: TGCGCCAGCAGCCGAGAACAGCTCTACGAGCAGTACTTC. It is translated as CASSREQLYEQYF.

Here the CDR3 reads CASSFSEFQETQYF. The CDR3 coding sequence is TGTGCCAGCAGTTTCTCGGAGTTTCAAGAGACCCAGTACTTC. The V and J genes are TRBV12-3 or TRBV12-4 and TRBJ2-5; D remains unclear. CDR3 size: 14 residues. Trimming cost V 3 bases and J 2 bases, with 10 bases left between them.

The chain carries TRBV29-1 and TRBJ2-7, with 7 bases aligning to TRBD2. V lost 6 bases to trimming and J lost 5 bases; unmatched junction nucleotides: 7. The CDR3 is 12 amino acids. CDR1 is SQVTM and CDR2 is ANQGSEA in the germline V gene. CDR3 in amino acids: CSVGRGVHEQYF. The CDR3 nucleotides are TGCAGCGTGGGACGGGGGGTTCACGAGCAGTACTTC.

This clonotype has just a few counts. The chain carries TRBV7-2 and TRBJ1-4; 7 nucleotides match TRBD1. The CDR3 is 15 amino acids. CDR1 and CDR2 from the germline V gene are SGHTA and FQGNSA. The V segment lost 9 bases and the J segment 4 bases; nucleotides outside the gene matches: 11. CDR3 sequence reads: CASSTRTGNNEKLFF. The CDR3 nucleotides are TGTGCCAGTAGCACCCGGACAGGAAATAATGAAAAACTGTTTTTT.

The V and J genes are TRBV20-1 and TRBJ1-2; 8 bases align to TRBD1. Germline V gene data show CDR1 as DFQATT and CDR2 as SNEGSKA (reference sequence). V shed 4 bases, J shed 8 bases, and the junction held 18 bases outside the gene matches. This CDR3 is 16 amino acids long. The CDR3 protein is CSAKDSSVAGGVGYTF. CDR3 coding DNA: TGCAGTGCTAAAGACAGCAGCGTAGCAGGGGGCGTGGGCTACACCTTC.

This clonotype was detected many times. This chain uses TRBV10-2 with TRBJ2-5; weak D call: TRBD2 (5 bases). Germline V gene sequence: CDR1 WSHSY, CDR2 SAAADI. CDR3 length: 15 residues. Trimming took off 3 bases at V and 2 bases at J, with 13 bases between the two ends. CDR3 in DNA: TGCGCCAGCAGTGAATACGGAGGCGAACAAGAGACCCAGTACTTC. Amino acid sequence: CASSEYGGEQETQYF.

This clonotype appeared many times. The chain's CDR3 is CASSLGPTGELFF. The DNA of the CDR3 is TGTGCCAGCAGCTTAGGACCCACCGGGGAGCTGTTTTTT. The genes are TRBV11-2 and TRBJ2-2, with D unresolved. Germline V gives CDR1 SGHAT, CDR2 FQNNGV. The V gene lost 1 base and the J gene lost 4 bases, with 4 bases spanning the gap. This CDR3 spans 13 amino acids. The variable domain in full, with the rest retrieved from reference TRBV11-2 and TRBJ2-2, is EAGVAQSPRYKIIEKRQSVAFWCNPISGHATLYWYQQILGQGPKLLIQFQNNGVVDDSQLPKDRFSAERLKGVDSTLKIQPAKLEDSAVYLCASSLGPTGELFFGEGSRLTVL.

The chain recombines TRBV7-3 with TRBJ1-2; 8 nucleotides align to TRBD1. This CDR3 is built from 14 residues. Germline assignment: CDR1 SGHTA and CDR2 FQGTGA. Losses at the gene ends were 0 bases for V and 6 bases for J; bases not matched to a gene: 3. CDR3 DNA: TGTGCCAGCAGCTTAACCAGGACAGGGCATGGCTACACCTTC. Its translation: CASSLTRTGHGYTF.

The chain combines TRBV25-1 with TRBJ2-2; the D gene is possibly TRBD2 (6 bases). There are 15 residues in the CDR3. Germline V gene sequence: CDR1 MGHDK, CDR2 SYGVNS. V was clipped by 8 bases and J by 5 bases, with 18 bases between them. DNA for the CDR3: TGTGCCAGCGTTGCGGGATCACCAGGGACCGGGGAGCTGTTTTTT. Its translation is CASVAGSPGTGELFF. The full variable domain, in which reference TRBV25-1 and TRBJ2-2 provide the parts outside the CDR3, is EADIYQTPRYLVIGTGKKITLECSQTMGHDKMYWYQQDPGMELHLIHYSYGVNSTEKGDLSSESTVSRIRTEHFPLTLESARPSHTSQYLCASVAGSPGTGELFFGEGSRLTVL.

Regarding this clonotype: A single base separates this from a much larger clone, so it may be a read error. The genes are TRBV7-8 and TRBJ1-1; perhaps TRBD1 as D (5 bases). The CDR3 covers 14 residues. V was shortened by 6 bases and J by 1 base, with 12 bases between the two germline ends. CDR1 is SGHVS and CDR2 is FQNEAQ in the germline V gene. In DNA, the CDR3 is TGTGCCAGCAGTAGACACAGGAGGAACACTGAAGCTTTCTTT. Amino acids: CASSRHRRNTEAFF.

This clonotype was observed at least ten times. The chain is built from TRBV19 and TRBJ1-1; D is unclear. CDR3 length: 14 residues. Germline V gives CDR1 LNHDA, CDR2 SQIVND (reference sequence). The V gene lost 2 bases and the J gene lost 0 bases, with 7 bases spanning the gap. The CDR3 region has the DNA TGTGCCAGTAGTATACGTTCTTTGAACACTGAAGCTTTCTTT. Its translation: CASSIRSLNTEAFF.

This clonotype came up a few times. This chain links TRBV4-3 with TRBJ1-4; a weak D match, TRBD1 (6 bases). The CDR3 extends over 16 amino acids. Trimming removed 3 bases from V and 5 bases from J, with 16 bases in between. CDR1 LGHNA and CDR2 YSLEER come from the germline V gene. The CDR3 DNA sequence: TGCGCCAGCAGCCAGGGCTCGGGACACGGAAATGAAAAACTGTTTTTT. As protein: CASSQGSGHGNEKLFF.

CDR3 residues: CASTLGGRGAFF. DNA for the CDR3: TGTGCCAGCACTTTGGGGGGACGGGGGGCTTTCTTT. The V and J genes are TRBV7-2 and TRBJ1-1, with a weak D call TRBD1 (5 bases). The CDR3 has 12 amino acids. Germline V gene lookup returns CDR1 SGHTA and CDR2 FQGNSA. Trimming took off 7 bases at V and 11 bases at J, with 17 bases between the two ends.

This clonotype occurred a few times. The chain recombines TRBV5-6 with TRBJ2-7, with 7 bases aligning to TRBD2. Germline CDR1 SGHDT, CDR2 YYEEEE. Unmatched junction bases numbered 9, after V lost 3 bases and J lost 3 bases. This CDR3 region has 15 residues. The CDR3 DNA follows: TGTGCCAGCAGCTCCGGCGGGGAGGGGCGCTACGAGCAGTACTTC. This codes for CASSSGGEGRYEQYF.

This clonotype was seen repeatedly, ten times or more. The chain links TRBV7-2 to TRBJ2-5, with TRBD2 matching over 10 bases. J lost 1 base, V lost 1 base, and 12 bases had no gene match. CDR1 and CDR2 from the germline V gene are SGHTA and FQGNSA. The CDR3 runs 19 residues. The CDR3 sequence is CASSLGAGLAGVGQETQYF. The CDR3 nucleotides are TGTGCCAGCAGCTTAGGTGCCGGGCTAGCGGGGGTTGGCCAAGAGACCCAGTACTTC.

A few counts support this clonotype. The V call is TRBV24-1, the J call TRBJ2-2, with D tentatively TRBD1 or TRBD2 (6 bases each). V lost 1 base and J 0 bases, leaving 8 bases between the germline ends. This CDR3 is 16 amino acids long. CDR1 KGHDR and CDR2 SFDVKD come from the germline V gene. For the CDR3, the DNA is TGTGCCACCAGTGATTTTGGGGGGCCGAACACCGGGGAGCTGTTTTTT. Translated: CATSDFGGPNTGELFF.

In this sample, this clonotype turned up many times. The chain couples TRBV4-1 to TRBJ2-7, with 7 bases matching TRBD1. This CDR3 is 15 amino acids long. Germline CDR1 and CDR2: MGHRA and YSYEKL. V was pared by 3 bases and J by 5 bases, with 10 bases of the junction left unmatched. Here the CDR3 reads CASSHEARGSDEQYF. CDR3 DNA: TGCGCCAGCAGCCATGAAGCCAGGGGGTCCGACGAGCAGTACTTC.